These 24 T cell receptor beta chains were sequenced from one sample in a study of identical twins. TCRdb called the 5' RACE reads again in MiXCR, with one record for every CDR3 protein. The data contain 200,000 to 250,000 distinct CDR3 sequences, less than 8% of them singletons. The sample was also linked to a second study, of yellow fever vaccine responses in identical twins.

The sample taken for sequencing was memory (CD45RO+) T cells sorted from blood. The receptors stem from a woman aged 18-35 years in good health.

V gene TRBV11-2 combines with J gene TRBJ2-1; 10 nucleotides line up with TRBD1. In germline, CDR1 is SGHAT, CDR2 FQNNGV. CDR3 length equals 16 residues. V gave up 5 bases and J gave up 10 bases; unmatched junction bases: 14. CDR3: CASSPWTGGVSSEQFF. CDR3 in DNA: TGTGCCAGCAGCCCGTGGACAGGGGGTGTTTCATCCGAGCAGTTCTTC.

The sample holds a few counts of this clonotype. This chain joins TRBV11-1 and TRBJ2-1; 13 nucleotides line up with TRBD2. Trimming at V came to 5 bases and at J to 1 base, leaving 8 bases not matched to a gene. Germline V gene lookup returns CDR1 SGHAT and CDR2 FQDESV (reference sequence). The CDR3 is 18 amino acids. The CDR3 loop is CASSETSGRFGSYNEQFF. CDR3 DNA sequence: TGTGCCAGCAGCGAGACTAGCGGGAGGTTTGGGTCCTACAATGAGCAGTTCTTC.

This clonotype was seen ten or more times. The V gene is TRBV29-1, the J gene TRBJ2-2; D gene uncertain. V was cut by 7 bases and J by 5 bases, with 11 bases left in between. Germline V gene lookup returns CDR1 SQVTM and CDR2 ANQGSEA. This CDR3 has 12 residues. CDR3 sequence: CSAPSTTGELFF. CDR3 coding DNA: TGCAGCGCCCCTTCTACGACCGGGGAGCTGTTTTTT.

The rearrangement uses TRBV5-4 and TRBJ1-1; 9 bases are a match to TRBD1. From germline, CDR1 is SGHNT and CDR2 YYREEE (reference sequence). The CDR3 loop spans 16 amino acids. The J segment lost 3 bases and the V segment lost 4 bases, leaving 10 bases of the junction unmatched. CDR3 amino acids: CASSRSPGQGDTEAFF. The CDR3 DNA follows: TGTGCCAGCAGCCGATCCCCGGGACAGGGAGACACTGAAGCTTTCTTT.

In this sample, this clonotype turned up many times. The V gene is TRBV7-2, the J gene TRBJ2-4, with 12 bases matching TRBD1. Germline assignment: CDR1 SGHTA and CDR2 FQGNSA. This CDR3 contains 17 residues. V shed 3 bases, J shed 1 base, and the junction held 4 bases outside the gene matches. The CDR3 DNA is TGTGCCAGCAGCTTGGGACAGGGGGCCGGCGCCAAAAACATTCAGTACTTC. Its protein product is CASSLGQGAGAKNIQYF.

This clonotype was seen ten or more times. This chain links TRBV12-3 or TRBV12-4 with TRBJ1-5; TRBD1 is a possible D gene (5 bases). V lost 4 bases, J lost 4 bases, and 14 bases lay in between. CDR3 length: 15 residues. The CDR3 is CASSSLPNRNQPQHF. The CDR3 DNA is TGTGCCAGCAGTTCCCTACCAAACAGGAATCAGCCCCAGCATTTT.

This clonotype has ten or more counts. The gene calls are TRBV20-1 and TRBJ1-5, with D perhaps TRBD1 (6 bases). This CDR3 contains 14 residues. Trimming left V 8 bases short and J 6 bases short, with 20 bases between. From germline, CDR1 is DFQATT and CDR2 SNEGSKA (reference sequence). For the CDR3, the DNA is TGCAGTAAATCTAACGGCCAGGGGTCTCAGCCCCAGCATTTT. It specifies CSKSNGQGSQPQHF.

V is TRBV7-2 and J is TRBJ2-7; D possibly corresponds to TRBD2 (6 bases). CDR1 SGHTA and CDR2 FQGNSA come from the germline V gene. This CDR3 is 12 amino acids long. The V end was cut by 8 bases, the J end by 2 bases, with 10 bases between. CDR3 in DNA: TGTGCCAGCGGACTATCGACCTACGAGCAGTACTTC. Protein product: CASGLSTYEQYF.

V is TRBV29-1 and J is TRBJ2-7; 10 nucleotides match TRBD1. This CDR3 has 15 amino acids. Germline V lookup: CDR1 SQVTM, CDR2 ANQGSEA. The J segment lost 7 bases and the V segment lost 6 bases, leaving 15 bases of the junction unmatched. CDR3 in amino acids: CSVVPPGTGAGEQYF. The CDR3 region has the DNA TGCAGCGTCGTCCCACCCGGGACAGGGGCGGGAGAGCAGTACTTC.

A few counts support this clonotype. The chain recombines TRBV20-1 with TRBJ1-5, with 10 bases that match TRBD1. The CDR3 contains 15 residues. V lost 3 bases and J lost 9; bases outside the gene matches: 11. Germline V gene lookup returns CDR1 DFQATT and CDR2 SNEGSKA (reference sequence). The CDR3 coding sequence is TGCAGTGCTAGGGGGATGGGGGACAGGGGTTCGCCCCAGCATTTT. Translated, it gives CSARGMGDRGSPQHF.

The V and J genes are TRBV4-2 and TRBJ2-3; 9 bases line up with TRBD2. The CDR3 length is 17 residues. The V gene end was trimmed by 3 bases and the J gene end by 3 bases; junction bases not matched to a gene: 10. CDR1 LGHNA and CDR2 YNFKEQ come from the germline V gene. CDR3 residues: CASSQSGRGRATDTQYF. The CDR3 DNA reads TGTGCCAGCAGCCAGTCGGGGCGCGGGAGGGCGACAGATACGCAGTATTTT.

The chain joins TRBV5-1 to TRBJ2-7; TRBD1 matches at 9 bases. The CDR3 spans 14 residues. V lost 4 bases, J lost 7 bases, and 9 bases stayed unmatched. Germline CDR1 is SGHRS and CDR2 is YFSETQ. CDR3 sequence reads: CASSLTGQGLEQYF. The CDR3 region has the DNA TGCGCCAGCAGCCTAACGGGACAGGGTCTGGAGCAGTACTTC.

This clonotype has a count of ten or more. This chain joins TRBV24-1 and TRBJ2-5, with D perhaps matching TRBD1 (6 bases). This CDR3 is 14 amino acids long. V lost 5 bases to trimming and J lost 1 base, with 10 bases between them. The germline V gene has CDR1 KGHDR and CDR2 SFDVKD. The CDR3 spells CATSATGSQETQYF. Here the CDR3 DNA reads TGTGCCACCAGTGCTACAGGGAGCCAAGAGACCCAGTACTTC.

This sequence joins TRBV19 and TRBJ1-1; D not resolved. This CDR3 region has 14 residues. Trimming shortened V by 3 bases and J by 0 bases, and 8 bases separated the two germline ends. The germline gives CDR1 LNHDA, CDR2 SQIVND (reference sequence). CDR3 in amino acids: CASSIVIMNTEAFF. CDR3 DNA: TGTGCCAGTAGTATTGTGATCATGAACACTGAAGCTTTCTTT.

V gene TRBV29-1 combines with J gene TRBJ1-1, with TRBD1 matching 7 bases. Trimming at V came to 4 bases and at J to 1 base, leaving 6 bases not matched to a gene. The CDR3 length is 14 residues. In germline, CDR1 is SQVTM, CDR2 ANQGSEA. CDR3 residues: CSVASRGGNTEAFF. The CDR3 DNA sequence: TGCAGCGTTGCCTCCAGGGGGGGGAACACTGAAGCTTTCTTT.

This clonotype was detected many times. This rearrangement joins TRBV14 to TRBJ2-2; 10 bases agree with TRBD1. This CDR3 has 16 residues. Germline assignment: CDR1 SGHDN and CDR2 FVKESK. The trim removed 2 bases at V and 1 base at J, leaving 1 base unmatched. DNA for the CDR3: TGTGCCAGCAGCCAACGGACAGGGGGGAACACCGGGGAGCTGTTTTTT. Protein product: CASSQRTGGNTGELFF.

The chain uses TRBV20-1 and TRBJ2-3; the D is unclear. The V gene lost 3 bases and the J gene lost 6 bases, with 19 bases spanning the gap. CDR1 is DFQATT, CDR2 SNEGSKA, per germline (reference sequence). The CDR3 has 15 residues. CDR3 coding DNA: TGCAGTGCTAGGCCCTTTGGTGGGAATGTGGATACGCAGTATTTT. Encoded protein: CSARPFGGNVDTQYF.

This clonotype came up many times. This chain connects TRBV9 to TRBJ2-5; the D gene is possibly TRBD2 (6 bases). The CDR3 has 14 amino acids. Trimming pared 0 bases from V and 7 bases from J, leaving 13 bases between. Germline V gives CDR1 SGDLS, CDR2 YYNGEE. CDR3 nucleotide sequence: TGTGCCAGCAGCGTAGGACTAGAGTTCGGGACCCAGTACTTC. Protein product: CASSVGLEFGTQYF. The full variable domain, its missing parts supplied by reference TRBV9 and TRBJ2-5, is DSGVTQTPKHLITATGQRVTLRCSPRSGDLSVYWYQQSLDQGLQFLIQYYNGEERAKGNILERFSAQQFPDLHSELNLSSLELGDSALYFCASSVGLEFGTQYFGPGTRLLVL.

The rearrangement joins TRBV6-2 or TRBV6-3 to TRBJ2-3; D might be TRBD2 (5 bases). With 6 bases removed from V and 0 bases from J, the gap between germline ends came to 7 bases. CDR1 is MNHEY and CDR2 is SVGEGT in the germline V gene. The CDR3 runs 13 residues. The CDR3 reads CASRGASTDTQYF. The CDR3 coding sequence is TGTGCCAGCAGGGGAGCTAGCACAGATACGCAGTATTTT.

The chain uses TRBV20-1 and TRBJ2-1; 8 bases map to TRBD2. The CDR3 length is 14 residues. Trimming took 4 bases from V and 5 from J; bases not matched to a gene: 7. Germline V gene sequence: CDR1 DFQATT, CDR2 SNEGSKA (reference sequence). Written as DNA, the CDR3 is TGCAGTGCTATCGGTAGCGGGGTGAACAATGAGCAGTTCTTC. The encoded protein is CSAIGSGVNNEQFF.

This clonotype was observed at least ten times. The chain joins TRBV27 to TRBJ1-6; 9 bases map to TRBD1. With 3 bases clipped from V and 9 bases from J, the junction kept 6 bases outside the gene matches. This CDR3 region has 15 residues. Germline V gene sequence: CDR1 MNHEY, CDR2 SMNVEV (reference sequence). CDR3 in amino acids: CASSFQGQGASPLHF. CDR3 bases: TGTGCCAGCAGTTTCCAGGGACAGGGCGCTTCACCCCTCCACTTT.

The rearrangement joins TRBV3-1 to TRBJ2-1; 10 bases align to TRBD2. Trimming removed 4 bases from V and 10 bases from J; junction bases left unmatched: 7. The CDR3 is 14 residues long. The germline CDR1 and CDR2 sequences are LGHDT and YNNKEL (reference sequence). The CDR3 sequence: CASSLSGGAGEQFF. CDR3 nucleotide sequence: TGTGCCAGCAGCCTCAGCGGGGGGGCGGGAGAGCAGTTCTTC.

This clonotype was seen repeatedly, ten times or more. V is TRBV12-3 or TRBV12-4 and J is TRBJ2-2, with 13 nucleotides matching TRBD2. With 8 bases clipped from V and 6 bases from J, the junction kept 6 bases outside the gene matches. This CDR3 is built from 15 residues. In nucleotides, the CDR3 is TGTGCCAGCCATGGACTAGCGGGAGCGGCCGGGGAGCTGTTTTTT. Translation: CASHGLAGAAGELFF.

The chain is built from TRBV6-1 and TRBJ2-1; 11 nucleotides agree with TRBD2. CDR1 is MNHNS, CDR2 SASEGT, per germline. The CDR3 is 15 residues long. With V trimmed by 4 bases and J by 4 bases, 3 bases remained unmatched. DNA for the CDR3: TGTGCCAGCAGTGCGACTAGCGGGAATTACAATGAGCAGTTCTTC. The encoded protein is CASSATSGNYNEQFF.